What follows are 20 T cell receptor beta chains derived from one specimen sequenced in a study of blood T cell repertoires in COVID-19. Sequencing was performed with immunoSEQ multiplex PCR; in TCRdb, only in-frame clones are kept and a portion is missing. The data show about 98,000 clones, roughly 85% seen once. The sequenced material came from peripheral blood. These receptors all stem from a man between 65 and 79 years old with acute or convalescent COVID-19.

This CDR3 is CASSLPQDGPSRETQYF. The CDR3 nucleotides read TGCGCCAGCAGCCTCCCACAGGACGGTCCGTCCAGGGAGACCCAGTACTTC. This chain links TRBV5-1 with TRBJ2-5; a possible D gene is TRBD1 (5 bases). Trimming stripped 4 bases from V and 5 bases from J, with 24 bases between. From germline, CDR1 is SGHRS and CDR2 YFSETQ. This CDR3 region has 17 residues.

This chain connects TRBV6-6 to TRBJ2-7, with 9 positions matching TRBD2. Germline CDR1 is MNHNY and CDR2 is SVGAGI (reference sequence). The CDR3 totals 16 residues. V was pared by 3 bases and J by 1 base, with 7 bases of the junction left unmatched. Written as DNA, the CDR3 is TGTGCCAGCAGTTATGCTCTAGCGGGGTTTTCCTACGAGCAGTACTTC. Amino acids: CASSYALAGFSYEQYF.

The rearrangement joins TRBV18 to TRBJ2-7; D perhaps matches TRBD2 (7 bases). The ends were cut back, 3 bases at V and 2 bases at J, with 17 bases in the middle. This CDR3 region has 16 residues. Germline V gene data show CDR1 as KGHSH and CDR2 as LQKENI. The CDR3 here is CASSPPRGGGPYEQYV. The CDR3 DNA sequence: TGTGCCAGCTCACCCCCTAGGGGCGGGGGCCCCTACGAGCAGTACGTC.

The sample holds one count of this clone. CDR3 bases: TGCGCCAGCAGCCAAGGCGAGGGGTTTGGCGGGGATAGCAATCAGCCCCAGCATTTT. Translation: CASSQGEGFGGDSNQPQHF. This rearrangement joins TRBV4-1 to TRBJ1-5; tentative D call: TRBD1 (5 bases). Per germline, CDR1 MGHRA and CDR2 YSYEKL. V lost 1 base to trimming and J lost 0 bases, with 19 bases between them. The CDR3 runs to 19 residues.

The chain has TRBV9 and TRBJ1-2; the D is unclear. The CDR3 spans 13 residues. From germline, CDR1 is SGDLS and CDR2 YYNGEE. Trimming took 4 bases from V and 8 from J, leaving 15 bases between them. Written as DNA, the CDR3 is TGTGCCAGCAGCCCAGAGGTCGACGGGGGCTACACCTTC. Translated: CASSPEVDGGYTF. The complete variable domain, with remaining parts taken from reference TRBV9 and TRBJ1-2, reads DSGVTQTPKHLITATGQRVTLRCSPRSGDLSVYWYQQSLDQGLQFLIQYYNGEERAKGNILERFSAQQFPDLHSELNLSSLELGDSALYFCASSPEVDGGYTFGSGTRLTVV.

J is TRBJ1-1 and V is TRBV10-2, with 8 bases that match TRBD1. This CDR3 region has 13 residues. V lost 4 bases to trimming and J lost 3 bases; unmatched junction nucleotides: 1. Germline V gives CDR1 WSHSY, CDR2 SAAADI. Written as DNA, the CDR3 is TGCGCCAGCAGTGTACAGGGGGACACTGAAGCTTTCTTT. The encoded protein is CASSVQGDTEAFF.

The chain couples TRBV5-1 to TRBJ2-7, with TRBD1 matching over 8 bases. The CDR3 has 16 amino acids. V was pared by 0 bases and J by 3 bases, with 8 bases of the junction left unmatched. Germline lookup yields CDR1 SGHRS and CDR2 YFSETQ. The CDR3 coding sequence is TGCGCCAGCAGCTTGGGGACAGGGTACATGTGCTACGAGCAGTACGTC. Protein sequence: CASSLGTGYMCYEQYV.

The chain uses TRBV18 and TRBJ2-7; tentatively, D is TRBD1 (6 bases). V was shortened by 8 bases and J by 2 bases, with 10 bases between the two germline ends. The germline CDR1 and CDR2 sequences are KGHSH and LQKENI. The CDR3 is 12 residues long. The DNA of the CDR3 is TGTGCCAGCGGACAGTCTACCTACGAGCAGTACGTC. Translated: CASGQSTYEQYV.

In DNA, the CDR3 is TGCGCCAGCAGCCAAGGAGGTAATAATGAAAAACTGTTTTTT. Protein sequence: CASSQGGNNEKLFF. The V and J genes are TRBV4-1 and TRBJ1-4; no firm D call. The germline V and J ends were trimmed by 1 base and 4 bases, with 7 bases remaining between them. Looked up from germline, CDR1 is MGHRA and CDR2 is YSYEKL. The CDR3 totals 14 residues.

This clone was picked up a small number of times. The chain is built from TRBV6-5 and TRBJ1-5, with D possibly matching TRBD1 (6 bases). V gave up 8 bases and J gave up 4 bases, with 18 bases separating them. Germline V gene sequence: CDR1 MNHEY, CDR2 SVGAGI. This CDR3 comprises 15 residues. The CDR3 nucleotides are TGTGCCAGCGCCCTATCACAGGGTTGGAATCAGCCCCAGCATTTT. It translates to CASALSQGWNQPQHF.

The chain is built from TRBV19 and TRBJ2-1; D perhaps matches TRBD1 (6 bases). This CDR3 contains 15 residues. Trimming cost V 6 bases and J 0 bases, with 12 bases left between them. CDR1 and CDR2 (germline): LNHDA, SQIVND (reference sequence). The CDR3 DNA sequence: TGTGCCAGTAGGAACAGGGCGAGCTCCTACAATGAGCAGTTCTTC. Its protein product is CASRNRASSYNEQFF.

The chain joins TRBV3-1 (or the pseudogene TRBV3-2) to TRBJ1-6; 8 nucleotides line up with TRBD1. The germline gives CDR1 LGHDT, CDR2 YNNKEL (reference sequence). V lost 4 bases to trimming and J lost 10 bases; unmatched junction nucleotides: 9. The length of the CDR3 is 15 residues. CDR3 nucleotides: TGTGCCAGCAGCCTATCTGGACAGGGAACATCACCCCTCCACTTT. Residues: CASSLSGQGTSPLHF.

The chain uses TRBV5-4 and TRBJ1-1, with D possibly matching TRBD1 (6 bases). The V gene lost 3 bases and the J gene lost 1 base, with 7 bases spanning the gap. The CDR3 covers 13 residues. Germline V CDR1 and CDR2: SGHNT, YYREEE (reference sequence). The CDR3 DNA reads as TGTGCCAGCAGCTCGGGACAGAACACTGAAGCTTTCTTT. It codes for CASSSGQNTEAFF.

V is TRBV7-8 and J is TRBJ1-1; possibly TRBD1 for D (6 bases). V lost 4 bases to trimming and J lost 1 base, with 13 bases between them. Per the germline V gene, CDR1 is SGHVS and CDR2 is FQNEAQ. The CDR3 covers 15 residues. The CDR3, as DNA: TGTGCCAGCAGCTGGTCCGCGGGGGCGAACACTGAAGCTTTCTTT. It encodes CASSWSAGANTEAFF.

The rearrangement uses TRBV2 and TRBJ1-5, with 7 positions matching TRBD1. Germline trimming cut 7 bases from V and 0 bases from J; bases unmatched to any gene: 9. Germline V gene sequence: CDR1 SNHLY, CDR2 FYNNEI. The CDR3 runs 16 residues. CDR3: CASTQDRLYSNQPQHF. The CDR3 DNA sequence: TGTGCCAGCACCCAGGACAGGTTATATAGCAATCAGCCCCAGCATTTT.

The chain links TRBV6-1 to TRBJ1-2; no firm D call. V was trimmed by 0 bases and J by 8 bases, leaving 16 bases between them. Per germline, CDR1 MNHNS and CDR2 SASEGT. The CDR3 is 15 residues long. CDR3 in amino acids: CASSEAAPARGGYTF. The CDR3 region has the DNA TGTGCCAGCAGTGAAGCGGCCCCCGCTAGAGGCGGCTACACCTTC.

CDR3 protein: CASSLRGRNYEQYV. The CDR3 coding sequence is TGTGCCAGCAGCTTAAGGGGGCGCAACTACGAGCAGTACGTC. The chain uses TRBV5-6 and TRBJ2-7, with 7 bases matching TRBD1. Trimming removed 2 bases from V and 3 bases from J; junction bases left unmatched: 5. CDR1 is SGHDT, CDR2 YYEEEE, per germline. The CDR3 has 14 residues.

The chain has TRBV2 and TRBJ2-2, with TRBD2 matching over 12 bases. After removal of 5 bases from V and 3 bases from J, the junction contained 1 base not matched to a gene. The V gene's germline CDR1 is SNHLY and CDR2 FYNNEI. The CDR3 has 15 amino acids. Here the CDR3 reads CASSRLAGDTGELFF. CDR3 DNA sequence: TGTGCCAGCAGTCGACTAGCGGGAGACACCGGGGAGCTGTTTTTT.

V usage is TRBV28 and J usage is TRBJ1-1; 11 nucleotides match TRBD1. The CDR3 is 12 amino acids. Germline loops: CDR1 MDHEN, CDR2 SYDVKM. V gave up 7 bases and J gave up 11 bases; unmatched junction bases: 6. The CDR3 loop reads CASIRGTGGAFF. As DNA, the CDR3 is TGTGCCAGCATTCGGGGGACAGGGGGGGCTTTCTTT.

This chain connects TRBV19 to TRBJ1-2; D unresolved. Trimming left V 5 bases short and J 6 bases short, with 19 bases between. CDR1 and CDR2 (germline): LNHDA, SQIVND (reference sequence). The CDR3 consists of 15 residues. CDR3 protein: CASSSKSGLVHGYTF. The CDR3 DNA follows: TGTGCCAGTAGTTCAAAGTCAGGTCTTGTGCATGGCTACACCTTC.